The 13 T cell receptor beta chains reported below all come from one sample, sequenced in a study of T cell responses to AZD1222 COVID-19 vaccine. Clones were read by immunoSEQ multiplex PCR, and TCRdb kept only the in-frame ones, dropping some. This repertoire shows under 200,000 clones, 85% to 95% found once; its top ten account for roughly 3.9%. The material sequenced was peripheral blood, taken on day 0 of AZD1222 vaccination. All receptors come from an adult in good health.

The chain combines TRBV5-1 with TRBJ2-3; D ambiguous. The CDR3 has 14 residues. Trimming removed 1 base from V and 4 bases from J, with 10 bases in between. Germline V gene sequence: CDR1 SGHRS, CDR2 YFSETQ. The CDR3, as DNA: TGCGCCAGCAGCTTGACAGCTTTAGCAGATACGCAGTATTTT. Amino acid sequence: CASSLTALADTQYF.

This clone has only a few counts. V and J are TRBV29-1 and TRBJ2-7; perhaps TRBD2 as D (6 bases). Trimming took off 3 bases at V and 5 bases at J, with 11 bases between the two ends. The germline CDR1 and CDR2 sequences are SQVTM and ANQGSEA. CDR3 length equals 12 residues. The CDR3 region is CSVDGGFDEQYF. CDR3 coding DNA: TGCAGCGTTGATGGAGGGTTTGACGAGCAGTACTTC.

The rearrangement links TRBV19 to TRBJ1-2, with TRBD1 matching 9 bases. Germline lookup yields CDR1 LNHDA and CDR2 SQIVND (reference sequence). The J segment lost 2 bases and the V segment lost 2 bases, leaving 3 bases of the junction unmatched. This CDR3 is 15 amino acids long. This CDR3 reads CASSIKGTGNYGYTF. The DNA of the CDR3 is TGTGCCAGTAGTATAAAAGGGACAGGGAACTATGGCTACACCTTC.

The chain joins TRBV5-5 to TRBJ1-3, with D uncertain. The V gene's germline CDR1 is SGHKS and CDR2 YYEKEE (reference sequence). V shed 2 bases and J shed 4 bases, with 13 bases lying between them. CDR3 length: 15 residues. CDR3 loop: CASSFFDTPGNTIYF. The CDR3 DNA follows: TGTGCCAGCAGCTTTTTTGACACACCGGGAAACACCATATATTTT. The full variable domain, completed using reference TRBV5-5 and TRBJ1-3, is DAGVTQSPTHLIKTRGQQVTLRCSPISGHKSVSWYQQVLGQGPQFIFQYYEKEERGRGNFPDRFSARQFPNYSSELNVNALLLGDSALYLCASSFFDTPGNTIYFGEGSWLTVV.

The rearrangement links TRBV29-1 to TRBJ1-5; no definite D call. This CDR3 is built from 14 residues. The germline V gene encodes CDR1 SQVTM and CDR2 ANQGSEA. V was clipped by 4 bases and J by 0 bases, with 10 bases between them. This CDR3 is CSVALAGSNQPQHF. The CDR3 nucleotides are TGCAGCGTTGCGTTGGCCGGTAGCAATCAGCCCCAGCATTTT.

This sequence joins TRBV11-3 and TRBJ2-7; D is uncertain. CDR3 length: 12 residues. Looked up from germline, CDR1 is SGHNT and CDR2 is YENEEA. The V end lost 5 bases, the J end lost 1 base, and 6 bases lay between the germline ends. The DNA for the CDR3 is TGTGCCAGCAGCCTCAATTCCTACGAGCAGTACTTC. Amino acids: CASSLNSYEQYF.

This clone was seen a few times. The gene calls are TRBV5-5 and TRBJ1-2; 7 bases fit TRBD1. Germline values: CDR1 SGHKS, CDR2 YYEKEE (reference sequence). V trimming: 4 bases; J trimming: 7 bases; junction bases outside the gene matches: 16. This CDR3 region has 16 residues. The CDR3 DNA follows: TGTGCCAGCAGCCATTCTACAGGGGCAATTCCCCCTGGCTACACCTTC. Translation gives CASSHSTGAIPPGYTF.

This clone was recorded only once. J is TRBJ1-6 and V is TRBV30; D might be TRBD1 (6 bases). V was cut by 7 bases and J by 7 bases, with 17 bases left in between. Germline V gives CDR1 GTSNPN, CDR2 SVGIG (reference sequence). This CDR3 has 14 amino acids. The CDR3 DNA is TGTGCCTCTGACTTCAGGGGTAAGAATTCACCCCTCCACTTT. Translating it yields CASDFRGKNSPLHF. The full variable domain, in which reference TRBV30 and TRBJ1-6 provide the parts outside the CDR3, is SQTIHQWPATLVQPVGSPLSLECTVEGTSNPNLYWYRQAAGRGLQLLFYSVGIGQISSEVPQNLSASRPQDRQFILSSKKLLLSDSGFYLCASDFRGKNSPLHFGNGTRLTVT.

The V gene is TRBV19, the J gene TRBJ2-6; D is perhaps TRBD1 (6 bases). Germline V gene lookup returns CDR1 LNHDA and CDR2 SQIVND (reference sequence). CDR3 size: 17 residues. The V gene lost 6 bases and the J gene lost 2 bases, with 17 bases spanning the gap. DNA of the CDR3: TGTGCCAGTAGGACCGACTCCAGGGGTACTGGGGCCAACGTCCTGACTTTC. It translates to CASRTDSRGTGANVLTF.

The rearrangement joins TRBV11-1 to TRBJ1-1, with D unresolved. Trimming took 2 bases from V and 5 from J, leaving 6 bases between them. The CDR3 is made up of 12 amino acids. CDR1 and CDR2 (germline): SGHAT, FQDESV (reference sequence). CDR3 sequence (DNA): TGTGCCAGCAGCTTAAGGGAGACTGAAGCTTTCTTT. Its translation is CASSLRETEAFF.

The chain links TRBV12-5 to TRBJ2-2; 11 nucleotides match TRBD1. This CDR3 spans 18 amino acids. Germline V gives CDR1 LGHNT, CDR2 FRNRAP. The V and J ends lost 1 base and 5 bases, in that order; junction bases with no gene match: 9. CDR3 in amino acids: CASGLATGTGGGTGELFF. CDR3 coding DNA: TGTGCTAGTGGTTTGGCCACCGGGACAGGGGGAGGAACCGGGGAGCTGTTTTTT.

This clone was observed once. CDR3 loop: CASSRGQAMNTEAFF. In nucleotides, the CDR3 is TGTGCCAGTAGTAGAGGACAGGCAATGAACACTGAAGCTTTCTTT. This chain uses TRBV19 with TRBJ1-1, with 7 positions matching TRBD1. CDR1 and CDR2 from the germline V gene are LNHDA and SQIVND (reference sequence). The ends lost 4 bases at V and 0 bases at J; junction bases unmatched: 5. The CDR3 is 15 residues long.

The chain is built from TRBV18 and TRBJ1-5, with TRBD1 identical over 11 bases. Trimming at V came to 3 bases and at J to 5 bases, leaving 9 bases not matched to a gene. The germline CDR1 and CDR2 sequences are KGHSH and LQKENI. The CDR3 length is 17 residues. The CDR3 coding sequence is TGTGCCAGCTCACCCCGAGGGGGGACAGGGGGACATCAGCCCCAGCATTTT. The encoded protein is CASSPRGGTGGHQPQHF.